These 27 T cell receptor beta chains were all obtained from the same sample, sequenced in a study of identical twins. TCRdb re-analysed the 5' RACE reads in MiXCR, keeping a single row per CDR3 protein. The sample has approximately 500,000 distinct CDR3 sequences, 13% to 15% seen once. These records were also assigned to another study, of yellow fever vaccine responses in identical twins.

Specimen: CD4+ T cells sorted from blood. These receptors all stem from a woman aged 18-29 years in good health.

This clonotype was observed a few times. CDR3 residues: CASSLDPGTSGGSQYF. CDR3 DNA sequence: TGCGCCAGCAGCTTGGACCCCGGGACTAGCGGGGGTAGTCAGTACTTC. This rearrangement joins TRBV5-1 to TRBJ2-4, with 14 bases matching TRBD2. From germline, CDR1 is SGHRS and CDR2 YFSETQ. V lost 0 bases, J lost 12 bases, and 8 bases stayed unmatched. CDR3 length: 16 amino acids.

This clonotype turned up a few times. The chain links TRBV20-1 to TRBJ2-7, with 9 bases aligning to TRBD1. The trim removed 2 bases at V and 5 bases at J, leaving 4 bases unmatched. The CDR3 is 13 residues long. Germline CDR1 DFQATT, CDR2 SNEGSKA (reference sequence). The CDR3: CSARRQGVDEQYV. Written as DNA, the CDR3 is TGCAGTGCTAGAAGACAGGGGGTGGACGAGCAGTACGTC.

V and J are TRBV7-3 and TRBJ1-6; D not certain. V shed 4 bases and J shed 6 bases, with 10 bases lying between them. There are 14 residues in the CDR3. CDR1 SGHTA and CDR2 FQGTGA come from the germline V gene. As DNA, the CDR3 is TGTGCCAGCAGCTCGGCGGGGATTAATTCACCCCTCCACTTT. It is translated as CASSSAGINSPLHF.

The CDR3 reads CASSGGNRVTGELFF. In DNA, the CDR3 is TGTGCCAGCAGCGGAGGAAACAGGGTCACCGGGGAGCTGTTTTTT. V gene TRBV5-8 combines with J gene TRBJ2-2; D perhaps matches TRBD1 (6 bases). The CDR3 spans 15 residues. Trimming cost V 4 bases and J 4 bases, with 14 bases left between them. CDR1 and CDR2 (germline): SGHTS, YDEGEE. Full variable domain (outside the CDR3, taken from reference TRBV5-8 and TRBJ2-2): EAGVTQSPTHLIKTRGQQATLRCSPISGHTSVYWYQQALGLGLQFLLWYDEGEERNRGNFPPRFSGRQFPNYSSELNVNALELEDSALYLCASSGGNRVTGELFFGEGSRLTVL.

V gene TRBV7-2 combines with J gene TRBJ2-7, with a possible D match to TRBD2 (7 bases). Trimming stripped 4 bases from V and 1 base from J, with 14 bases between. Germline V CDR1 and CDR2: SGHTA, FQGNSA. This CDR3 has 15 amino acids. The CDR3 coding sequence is TGTGCCAGCAGCTCTTCGGGGGGCTCGTCCTACGAGCAGTACTTC. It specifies CASSSSGGSSYEQYF.

CDR3 bases: TGTGCCAGCAGCTTAGGCGGGAGGGTCCTTCGTGAGCAGTTCTTC. Protein product: CASSLGGRVLREQFF. This chain joins TRBV7-8 and TRBJ2-1; 9 bases map to TRBD2. The V gene's germline CDR1 is SGHVS and CDR2 FQNEAQ. This CDR3 is built from 15 residues. The J segment lost 9 bases and the V segment lost 1 base, leaving 7 bases of the junction unmatched. The complete variable domain, with remaining parts taken from reference TRBV7-8 and TRBJ2-1, reads GAGVSQSPRYKVAKRGQDVALRCDPISGHVSLFWYQQALGQGPEFLTYFQNEAQLDKSGLPSDRFFAERPEGSVSTLKIQRTQQEDSAVYLCASSLGGRVLREQFFGPGTRLTVL.

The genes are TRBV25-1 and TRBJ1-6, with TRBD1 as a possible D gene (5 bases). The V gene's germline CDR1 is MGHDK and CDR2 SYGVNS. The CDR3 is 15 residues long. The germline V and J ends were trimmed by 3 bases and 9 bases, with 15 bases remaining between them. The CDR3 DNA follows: TGTGCCAGCAGTGAGTTGCGACAGCCTGGTTCACCCCTCCACTTT. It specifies CASSELRQPGSPLHF.

The CDR3 bases are TGTGCCAGCAGCCACCTCGACCAAGAGACCCAGTACTTC. It specifies CASSHLDQETQYF. The chain joins TRBV7-2 to TRBJ2-5; unclear D gene. The CDR3 totals 13 residues. Germline loops: CDR1 SGHTA, CDR2 FQGNSA. V lost 5 bases and J 0 bases, leaving 7 bases between the germline ends.

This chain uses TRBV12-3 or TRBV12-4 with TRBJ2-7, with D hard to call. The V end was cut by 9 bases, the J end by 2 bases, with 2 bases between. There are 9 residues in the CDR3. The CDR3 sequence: CARTYEQYF. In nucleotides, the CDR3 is TGTGCCAGAACCTACGAGCAGTACTTC.

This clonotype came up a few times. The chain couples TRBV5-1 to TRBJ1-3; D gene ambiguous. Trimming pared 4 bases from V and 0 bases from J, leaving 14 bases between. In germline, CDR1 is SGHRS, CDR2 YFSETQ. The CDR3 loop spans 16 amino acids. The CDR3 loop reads CASSPPDLGSGNTIYF. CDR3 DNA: TGCGCCAGCAGCCCCCCCGATCTGGGCTCTGGAAACACCATATATTTT.

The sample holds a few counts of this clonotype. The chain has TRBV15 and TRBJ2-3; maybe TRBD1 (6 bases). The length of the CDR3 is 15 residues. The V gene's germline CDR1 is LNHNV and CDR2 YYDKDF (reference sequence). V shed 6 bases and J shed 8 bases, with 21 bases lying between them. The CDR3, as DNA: TGTGCCACCAGAGGGCACAGGGCCGACTCAGTTACGCAGTATTTT. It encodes CATRGHRADSVTQYF.

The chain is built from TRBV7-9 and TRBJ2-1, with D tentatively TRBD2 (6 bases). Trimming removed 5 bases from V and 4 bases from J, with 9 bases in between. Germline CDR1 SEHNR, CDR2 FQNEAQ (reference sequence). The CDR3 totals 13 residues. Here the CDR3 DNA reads TGTGCCAGCAGCCCGACTAGATACAATGAGCAGTTCTTC. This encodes CASSPTRYNEQFF.

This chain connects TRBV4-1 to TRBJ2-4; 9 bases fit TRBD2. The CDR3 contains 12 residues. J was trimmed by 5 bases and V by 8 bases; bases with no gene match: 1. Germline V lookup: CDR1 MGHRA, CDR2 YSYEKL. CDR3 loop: CASRGGENIQYF. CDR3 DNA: TGCGCCAGCCGCGGGGGGGAAAACATTCAGTACTTC.

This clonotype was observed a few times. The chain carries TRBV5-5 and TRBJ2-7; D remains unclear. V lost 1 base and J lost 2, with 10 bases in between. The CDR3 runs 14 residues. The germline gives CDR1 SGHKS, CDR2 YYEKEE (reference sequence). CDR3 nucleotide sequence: TGTGCCAGCAGCTTGTCGTCGGTGACCTACGAGCAGTACTTC. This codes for CASSLSSVTYEQYF.

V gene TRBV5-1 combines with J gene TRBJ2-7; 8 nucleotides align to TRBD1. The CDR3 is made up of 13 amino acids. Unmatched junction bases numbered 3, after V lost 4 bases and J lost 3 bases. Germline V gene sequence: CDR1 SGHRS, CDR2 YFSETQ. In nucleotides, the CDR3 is TGCGCCAGCAGCCACGGACAGGGCTACGAGCAGTACTTC. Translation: CASSHGQGYEQYF.

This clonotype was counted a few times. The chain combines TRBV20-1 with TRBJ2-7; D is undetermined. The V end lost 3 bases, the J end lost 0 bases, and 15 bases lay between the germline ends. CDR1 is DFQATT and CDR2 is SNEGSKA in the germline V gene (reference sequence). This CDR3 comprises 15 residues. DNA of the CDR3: TGCAGTGCTAGGGCTCCACAGCTGAACTCCTACGAGCAGTACTTC. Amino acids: CSARAPQLNSYEQYF.

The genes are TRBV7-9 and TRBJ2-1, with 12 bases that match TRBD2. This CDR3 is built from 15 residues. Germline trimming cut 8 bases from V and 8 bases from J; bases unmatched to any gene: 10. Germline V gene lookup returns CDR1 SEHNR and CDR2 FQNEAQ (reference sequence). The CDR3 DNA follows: TGTGCCAGCCCCCTCCGGACTAGCGGGGACTATGAGCAGTTCTTC. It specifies CASPLRTSGDYEQFF. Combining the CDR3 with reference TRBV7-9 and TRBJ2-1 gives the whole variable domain DTGVSQNPRHKITKRGQNVTFRCDPISEHNRLYWYRQTLGQGPEFLTYFQNEAQLEKSRLLSDRFSAERPKGSFSTLEIQRTEQGDSAMYLCASPLRTSGDYEQFFGPGTRLTVL.

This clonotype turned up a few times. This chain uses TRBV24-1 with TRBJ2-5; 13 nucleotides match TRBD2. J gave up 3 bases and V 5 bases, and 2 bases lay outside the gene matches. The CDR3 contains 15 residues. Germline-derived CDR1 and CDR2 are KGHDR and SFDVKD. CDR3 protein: CATSAGLAGEETQYF. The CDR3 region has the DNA TGTGCCACCAGTGCTGGACTAGCGGGAGAAGAGACCCAGTACTTC.

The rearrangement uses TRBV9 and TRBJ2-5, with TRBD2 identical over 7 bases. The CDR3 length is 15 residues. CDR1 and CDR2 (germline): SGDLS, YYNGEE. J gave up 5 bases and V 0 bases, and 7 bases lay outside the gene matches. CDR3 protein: CASSVAGGPWETQYF. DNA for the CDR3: TGTGCCAGCAGCGTAGCGGGAGGCCCATGGGAGACCCAGTACTTC.

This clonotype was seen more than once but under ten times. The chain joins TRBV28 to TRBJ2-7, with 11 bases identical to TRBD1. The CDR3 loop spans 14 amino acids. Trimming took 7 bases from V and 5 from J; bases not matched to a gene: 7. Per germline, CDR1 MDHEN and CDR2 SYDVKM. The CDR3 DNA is TGTGCCAGCACTGTCCCGGGACAGGGGGACGAGCAGTACTTC. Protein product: CASTVPGQGDEQYF.

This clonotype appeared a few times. The DNA for the CDR3 is TGTGCCAGCAATCTAGCGGGAGTAAATGAGCAGTTCTTC. Translated: CASNLAGVNEQFF. V gene TRBV28 combines with J gene TRBJ2-1, with 10 nucleotides matching TRBD2. With V trimmed by 7 bases and J by 7 bases, 4 bases remained unmatched. This CDR3 spans 13 amino acids. Germline loops: CDR1 MDHEN, CDR2 SYDVKM.

This chain's CDR3 is CSARATSGGTETQYF. CDR3 in DNA: TGCAGTGCTAGAGCGACTAGCGGGGGTACGGAGACCCAGTACTTC. The V gene is TRBV20-1, the J gene TRBJ2-5; 12 bases are shared with TRBD2. The CDR3 consists of 15 residues. The V gene end was trimmed by 1 base and the J gene end by 5 bases; junction bases not matched to a gene: 5. Germline V gene sequence: CDR1 DFQATT, CDR2 SNEGSKA (reference sequence).

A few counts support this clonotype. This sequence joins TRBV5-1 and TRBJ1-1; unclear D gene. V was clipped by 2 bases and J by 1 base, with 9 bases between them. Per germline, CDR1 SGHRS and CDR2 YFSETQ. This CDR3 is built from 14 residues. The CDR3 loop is CASSLVAQNTEAFF. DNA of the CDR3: TGCGCCAGCAGCTTAGTCGCGCAGAACACTGAAGCTTTCTTT.

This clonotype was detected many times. The CDR3 sequence: CASSQEDRVHSNQPQHF. CDR3 sequence (DNA): TGTGCCAGCAGCCAGGAGGACAGGGTACATAGCAATCAGCCCCAGCATTTT. The chain recombines TRBV4-2 with TRBJ1-5; TRBD1 matches at 8 bases. Per the germline V gene, CDR1 is LGHNA and CDR2 is YNFKEQ. CDR3 length: 17 amino acids. V gave up 3 bases and J gave up 0 bases; unmatched junction bases: 7.

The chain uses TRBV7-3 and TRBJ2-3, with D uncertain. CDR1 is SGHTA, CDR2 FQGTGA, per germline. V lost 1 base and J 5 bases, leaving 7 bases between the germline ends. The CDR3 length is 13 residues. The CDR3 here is CASSLRAEDTQYF. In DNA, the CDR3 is TGTGCCAGCAGCTTAAGGGCCGAAGATACGCAGTATTTT.

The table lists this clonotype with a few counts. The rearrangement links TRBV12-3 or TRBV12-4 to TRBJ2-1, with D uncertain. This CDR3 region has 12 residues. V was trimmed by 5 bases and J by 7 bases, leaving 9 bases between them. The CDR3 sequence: CASSNWSNEQFF. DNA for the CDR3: TGTGCCAGCAGTAATTGGTCTAATGAGCAGTTCTTC.

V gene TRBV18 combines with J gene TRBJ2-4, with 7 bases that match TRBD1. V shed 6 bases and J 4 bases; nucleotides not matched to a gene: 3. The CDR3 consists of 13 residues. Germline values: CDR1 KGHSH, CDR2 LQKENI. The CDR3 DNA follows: TGTGCCAGCTCCGGGACAGATAAAAACATTCAGTACTTC. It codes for CASSGTDKNIQYF. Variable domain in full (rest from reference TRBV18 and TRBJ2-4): NAGVMQNPRHLVRRRGQEARLRCSPMKGHSHVYWYRQLPEEGLKFMVYLQKENIIDESGMPKERFSAEFPKEGPSILRIQQVVRGDSAAYFCASSGTDKNIQYFGAGTRLSVL.